This T cell receptor beta chain appears in the sequencing data of a study of CD8+ T cells in alopecia areata listed by TCRdb under 2018. Broadly, across the study: Treated patients were enrolled in an open-label pilot trial of oral tofacitinib, 5 to 10 mg twice daily, for moderate-to-severe alopecia areata. RNA was extracted with the PAXgene miRNA kit for fixed scalp, the miRNeasy kit for PBMCs, and the RNeasy kit for mouse skin. Patients stayed on tofacitinib for 6 to 18 months and then had 6 months of follow-up off drug so that delayed response and recurrence could be assessed. In both human patients and the C3H/HeJ mouse model, the study applied high-throughput TCRbeta sequencing to look at T cell clonal expansion in alopecia areata. Tofacitinib-treated patients had biopsies at baseline and at 4 and 24 weeks of treatment, with a later scalp biopsy in several patients. TCRbeta CDR3 regions were amplified by immunoSEQ multiplex PCR with 35 Vbeta forward and 13 Jbeta reverse primers. Human TCRbeta sequencing covered scalp tissue and sorted CD4+ and CD8+ peripheral blood T cells from patchy and totalis/universalis alopecia areata patients and healthy controls. Scalp clonality was compared across normal scalp (n=4), patchy alopecia areata scalp (n=8), and alopecia totalis/universalis scalp (n=8). What the authors observed across the whole study: Unlike mouse skin, which is dominated by gammadelta T cells, normal human skin has resident alphabeta T cells that are also sequenced, and this complicates analysis of the scalp TCR repertoire. Higher clonality and more expanded CD8+ clones were observed in lesional scalp than in normal scalp, particularly in alopecia totalis/universalis, a finding suggestive of antigenic drive. Shared TCR sequences between patients were less evident than in mice, which may be partly attributable to HLA diversity in the patient population.

Libraries were built with the immunoSEQ multiplex PCR assay. To provide template for TCR sequencing, every sample had RNA extracted and reverse transcribed into cDNA. First-strand cDNA was synthesized with SuperScript III using a 2:1 mix of oligo-dT and random hexamers. A synthetic immune receptor repertoire was used to gauge amplification bias, and whatever bias remained was removed computationally. The paper's data handling went like this. Raw reads were preprocessed for error removal, and CDR3 was defined according to IMGT conventions as running from the conserved cysteine to phenylalanine. Clonality was computed as 1 minus the Shannon entropy, with the entropy normalized by log2 of the number of productive unique TCRs. Whether scalp clones were CD4 or CD8 was inferred by matching scalp TCRbeta sequences against CD4 and CD8 repertoires sorted from blood. The table comes from immuneACCESS by way of TCRdb, which keeps in-frame sequences with V and J called. Part of the clones is missing from these tables; in studies checked, under half for an unresolved V gene and the rest for unknown reasons. V and J calls and clone size are given by that table; D and trimming were obtained from the DNA. The sample profile shows roughly 150,000 clones; about 51% of them were found once. The top ten clonotypes cover approximately 20% of the sample.

There are a few counts of this clone. Its antigen remains undetermined. Nothing much larger sits one base from this clone, and base qualities are not available. What the time point label conveys for this sample: baseline before oral tofacitinib. From alopecia areata patients, peripheral blood was collected along with lesional scalp punch biopsies. PBMCs were isolated by density centrifugation and stained for CD3, CD4 and CD8, after which CD4+ and CD8+ T cells were sorted on a FACSAria. CDR1 and CDR2 (LNHNV, YYDKDF) derive from the germline V gene (reference sequence). V and J lose 4 bases and 0 bases, and a span of 15 bases separates them. Measured from the cysteine to the phenylalanine, the CDR3 is 16 residues long. The retained sequence is limited to the CDR3, 48 bases, with the frame set at the first base.

The sample consisted of CD8+ T cells sorted from blood, taken at week 0. This sequence uses TRBV15 and TRBJ1-1, and perhaps TRBD1 as D gene, on 5 matching bases. This TCR was sampled from a human donor with alopecia areata. The sequenced DNA: TGTGCCACCAGCACCACCTCCGGGACGGTGAACACTGAAGCTTTCTTT. Translated, it reads CATSTTSGTVNTEAFF. Beyond the CDR3, the reference TRBV15 and TRBJ1-1 genes provide the residues; the full variable domain reads: DAMVIQNPRYQVTQFGKPVTLSCSQTLNHNVMYWYQQKSSQAPKLLFHYYDKDFNNEADTPDNFQSRRPNTSFCFLDIRSPGLGDTAMYLCATSTTSGTVNTEAFFGQGTRLTVV.